Below are 24 T cell receptor beta chains sequenced from a single sample in a study of blood T cells in healthy people across ages. Primers used in a second PCR of about 6 to 11 cycles were a sample-barcoded 5' primer and a J-beta primer mix. One entry per CDR3 protein, called by TCRdb with MiXCR from the 5' RACE reads. The data contain about 1,400,000 distinct CDR3 sequences, approximately 63% of them singletons. Sequencing was done on a sample of blood. These receptor sequences come from a man between 18 and 35 years old in good health.

This clonotype was observed a handful of times. The genes are TRBV5-1 and TRBJ2-5, with D hard to call. The length of the CDR3 is 15 residues. V lost 0 bases to trimming and J lost 2 bases, with 11 bases between them. The germline V gene encodes CDR1 SGHRS and CDR2 YFSETQ. The CDR3 region is CASSLGHSPQETQYF. CDR3 bases: TGCGCCAGCAGCTTGGGACATTCTCCTCAAGAGACCCAGTACTTC. The full variable domain, rest sourced from reference TRBV5-1 and TRBJ2-5, is KAGVTQTPRYLIKTRGQQVTLSCSPISGHRSVSWYQQTPGQGLQFLFEYFSETQRNKGNFPGRFSGRQFSNSRSEMNVSTLELGDSALYLCASSLGHSPQETQYFGPGTRLLVL.

The V call is TRBV6-5, the J call TRBJ2-5, with 11 bases aligning to TRBD2. Germline V CDR1 and CDR2: MNHEY, SVGAGI. CDR3 size: 18 residues. V shed 4 bases and J 7 bases; nucleotides not matched to a gene: 17. CDR3 DNA: TGTGCCAGCAGTTCAAGACTAGCGGGATCCCATCCGGTGGCGACCCAGTACTTC. Translating gives CASSSRLAGSHPVATQYF.

The gene calls are TRBV5-1 and TRBJ1-1; TRBD1 agrees at 11 bases. Germline V lookup: CDR1 SGHRS, CDR2 YFSETQ. With V trimmed by 5 bases and J by 7 bases, 7 bases remained unmatched. CDR3 size: 14 residues. In nucleotides, the CDR3 is TGCGCCAGCAGACCGGGACAGGGGGGGATTGAAGCTTTCTTT. Translation: CASRPGQGGIEAFF.

This clonotype was counted a single time. This chain links TRBV28 with TRBJ1-2, with 11 bases that match TRBD1. Germline V gene data show CDR1 as MDHEN and CDR2 as SYDVKM. This CDR3 contains 16 residues. J gave up 2 bases and V 3 bases, and 5 bases lay outside the gene matches. CDR3 DNA sequence: TGTGCCAGCAGTTTCTGGGGACAGGGGGAAAACTATGGCTACACCTTC. It specifies CASSFWGQGENYGYTF.

This clonotype was seen only a few times. V gene TRBV27 combines with J gene TRBJ2-7, with D uncertain. The CDR3 runs to 12 residues. The germline V and J ends were trimmed by 4 bases and 5 bases, with 9 bases remaining between them. Germline V lookup: CDR1 MNHEY, CDR2 SMNVEV (reference sequence). The CDR3 sequence: CASSSGLHEQYF. The CDR3 coding sequence is TGTGCCAGCAGTTCCGGTTTGCACGAGCAGTACTTC.

The chain links TRBV4-1 to TRBJ1-1; no firm D call. The CDR3 consists of 14 residues. Germline CDR1 MGHRA, CDR2 YSYEKL. V gave up 5 bases and J gave up 3 bases, with 13 bases separating them. CDR3 DNA: TGCGCCAGCAGCGTCAGGCAGGTTTACACTGAAGCTTTCTTT. Translation gives CASSVRQVYTEAFF.

This clonotype occurred a few times. J is TRBJ2-1 and V is TRBV2; D assignment may be TRBD1 or TRBD2 (6 bases each). The CDR3 totals 15 residues. CDR1 is SNHLY, CDR2 FYNNEI, per germline. V was pared by 8 bases and J by 4 bases, with 18 bases between. Written as DNA, the CDR3 is TGTGCCAGCGGCGGGGCTACAGGGATATACAATGAGCAGTTCTTC. It encodes CASGGATGIYNEQFF.

The chain joins TRBV20-1 to TRBJ2-3, with TRBD2 matching over 11 bases. The CDR3 spans 17 residues. CDR1 and CDR2 from the germline V gene are DFQATT and SNEGSKA (reference sequence). The J segment lost 2 bases and the V segment lost 6 bases, leaving 13 bases of the junction unmatched. The chain's CDR3 is CSAQTIAGGPFTDTQYF. The CDR3 DNA follows: TGCAGTGCCCAAACTATAGCGGGGGGGCCCTTCACAGATACGCAGTATTTT.

The chain uses TRBV27 and TRBJ2-7; a possible D gene is TRBD1 (6 bases). The germline CDR1 and CDR2 sequences are MNHEY and SMNVEV (reference sequence). The germline V and J ends were trimmed by 4 bases and 2 bases, with 30 bases remaining between them. CDR3 size: 20 residues. CDR3 DNA sequence: TGTGCCAGCAGTTATACCCTTACCCGGGACCCCAAAAGGGACACCTACGAGCAGTACTTC. Its translation: CASSYTLTRDPKRDTYEQYF.

This clonotype was detected only a few times. The CDR3 DNA reads TGTGCCAGCAGTCCCTGGGACTCCTCCTACGAGCAGTACTTC. Amino acid sequence: CASSPWDSSYEQYF. J is TRBJ2-7 and V is TRBV27, with D possibly TRBD2 on 6 matching bases. Germline V gene data show CDR1 as MNHEY and CDR2 as SMNVEV (reference sequence). The CDR3 contains 14 residues. The V end lost 5 bases, the J end lost 0 bases, and 11 bases lay between the germline ends.

In this sample, this clonotype turned up a few times. The CDR3 bases are TGTGCCAGCAGCCCCGGGGCGGGAGGTGCAGATACGCAGTATTTT. Residues: CASSPGAGGADTQYF. This chain uses TRBV12-3 or TRBV12-4 with TRBJ2-3; 8 bases agree with TRBD2. V lost 6 bases to trimming and J lost 4 bases; unmatched junction nucleotides: 9. The CDR3 sequence is 15 residues long.

The chain has TRBV4-2 and TRBJ1-1, with D unclear. The germline V and J ends were trimmed by 3 bases and 1 base, with 12 bases remaining between them. From germline, CDR1 is LGHNA and CDR2 YNFKEQ. The CDR3 is made up of 15 amino acids. CDR3 nucleotide sequence: TGTGCCAGCAGCCAGCCTTTACAAGAGAACACTGAAGCTTTCTTT. Encoded protein: CASSQPLQENTEAFF.

The genes are TRBV25-1 and TRBJ2-1, with 12 bases that match TRBD2. The V and J ends lost 1 base and 0 bases, in that order; junction bases with no gene match: 16. The CDR3 contains 22 residues. Germline V gene sequence: CDR1 MGHDK, CDR2 SYGVNS. The CDR3: CASSEFPPRLAGVRGSYNEQFF. The CDR3 nucleotides read TGTGCCAGCAGTGAATTTCCCCCCCGACTAGCGGGGGTACGGGGCTCCTACAATGAGCAGTTCTTC.

The chain uses TRBV28 and TRBJ1-6, with TRBD1 matching 8 bases. Trimming removed 5 bases from V and 7 bases from J; junction bases left unmatched: 7. The CDR3 loop spans 15 amino acids. The germline V gene has CDR1 MDHEN and CDR2 SYDVKM. In DNA, the CDR3 is TGTGCCAGCAGTGTGCCGGGACAGGCGAATTCACCCCTCCACTTT. Amino acids: CASSVPGQANSPLHF.

The V gene is TRBV27, the J gene TRBJ1-2; the D is unclear. In germline, CDR1 is MNHEY, CDR2 SMNVEV (reference sequence). V shed 6 bases and J shed 0 bases, with 8 bases lying between them. The CDR3 consists of 13 residues. CDR3 sequence (DNA): TGTGCCAGCAGATACGGGCCTAACTATGGCTACACCTTC. Translated: CASRYGPNYGYTF.

This chain uses TRBV29-1 with TRBJ2-3, with 10 bases aligning to TRBD1. The CDR3 extends over 15 amino acids. J lost 4 bases, V lost 7 bases, and 11 bases had no gene match. The germline V gene has CDR1 SQVTM and CDR2 ANQGSEA. CDR3 sequence: CSGFPGQGIPDTQYF. The CDR3 bases are TGCAGCGGCTTTCCGGGACAGGGGATTCCAGATACGCAGTATTTT.

The V and J genes are TRBV20-1 and TRBJ2-7; the D is unclear. From germline, CDR1 is DFQATT and CDR2 SNEGSKA (reference sequence). The CDR3 totals 11 residues. The CDR3 region is CSPRSSYEQYF. CDR3 nucleotide sequence: TGCAGCCCGAGGAGCTCCTACGAGCAGTACTTC.

The chain links TRBV6-5 to TRBJ1-5; D call uncertain. The CDR3 runs to 12 residues. Germline V gene lookup returns CDR1 MNHEY and CDR2 SVGAGI. V lost 11 bases and J lost 0, with 8 bases in between. This chain's CDR3 is CAPQGSNQPQHF. CDR3 nucleotide sequence: TGTGCCCCCCAAGGTAGCAATCAGCCCCAGCATTTT.

The CDR3 region is CAISFSLTSGGLETQYF. The DNA of the CDR3 is TGTGCCATCAGTTTTTCCTTGACTAGCGGGGGGCTAGAGACCCAGTACTTC. The rearrangement joins TRBV10-3 to TRBJ2-5, with TRBD2 matching 13 bases. The ends lost 5 bases at V and 4 bases at J; junction bases unmatched: 10. The CDR3 has 17 residues. Germline CDR1 reads ENHRY; CDR2 reads SYGVKD.

J is TRBJ1-1 and V is TRBV29-1; unclear D gene. The germline CDR1 and CDR2 sequences are SQVTM and ANQGSEA. This CDR3 has 12 amino acids. Trimming shortened V by 4 bases and J by 1 base, and 7 bases separated the two germline ends. The CDR3 sequence is CSVVNENTEAFF. The CDR3 DNA follows: TGCAGCGTTGTAAATGAGAACACTGAAGCTTTCTTT.

V is TRBV2 and J is TRBJ2-2; TRBD2 matches at 7 bases. J was trimmed by 7 bases and V by 2 bases; bases with no gene match: 7. CDR3 length: 15 residues. Germline V gene data show CDR1 as SNHLY and CDR2 as FYNNEI. The CDR3 region is CASSERTGGGGELFF. The CDR3 nucleotides are TGTGCCAGCAGTGAACGAACGGGAGGAGGCGGGGAGCTGTTTTTT.

The chain has TRBV7-9 and TRBJ2-7; D may be TRBD1 (5 bases). The V gene lost 4 bases and the J gene lost 3 bases, with 19 bases spanning the gap. Germline CDR1 reads SEHNR; CDR2 reads FQNEAQ (reference sequence). CDR3 length: 16 residues. Here the CDR3 DNA reads TGTGCCAGCAGCTCACACCCTCAGGGTTTGGGCTACGAGCAGTACTTC. Protein sequence: CASSSHPQGLGYEQYF. The variable domain in full, with the rest retrieved from reference TRBV7-9 and TRBJ2-7, is DTGVSQNPRHKITKRGQNVTFRCDPISEHNRLYWYRQTLGQGPEFLTYFQNEAQLEKSRLLSDRFSAERPKGSFSTLEIQRTEQGDSAMYLCASSSHPQGLGYEQYFGPGTRLTVT.

The chain employs TRBV2 and TRBJ2-2; D gene ambiguous. V gave up 3 bases and J gave up 7 bases, with 12 bases separating them. This CDR3 is built from 14 residues. Germline V gene data show CDR1 as SNHLY and CDR2 as FYNNEI. In DNA, the CDR3 is TGTGCCAGCAGTGACGACCTATGGATCGGGGAGCTGTTTTTT. Its translation is CASSDDLWIGELFF.

The chain carries TRBV7-2 and TRBJ2-5; 10 bases align to TRBD1. TRBJ2-7 matches the DNA end more closely, so the J call is doubtful. Germline V gives CDR1 SGHTA, CDR2 FQGNSA. CDR3 length: 15 residues. CDR3 nucleotide sequence: TGTGCCAGCAGCACCGGGACAGGGGTGGGTTACGAGCAGTACTTC. It translates to CASSTGTGVGYEQYF.